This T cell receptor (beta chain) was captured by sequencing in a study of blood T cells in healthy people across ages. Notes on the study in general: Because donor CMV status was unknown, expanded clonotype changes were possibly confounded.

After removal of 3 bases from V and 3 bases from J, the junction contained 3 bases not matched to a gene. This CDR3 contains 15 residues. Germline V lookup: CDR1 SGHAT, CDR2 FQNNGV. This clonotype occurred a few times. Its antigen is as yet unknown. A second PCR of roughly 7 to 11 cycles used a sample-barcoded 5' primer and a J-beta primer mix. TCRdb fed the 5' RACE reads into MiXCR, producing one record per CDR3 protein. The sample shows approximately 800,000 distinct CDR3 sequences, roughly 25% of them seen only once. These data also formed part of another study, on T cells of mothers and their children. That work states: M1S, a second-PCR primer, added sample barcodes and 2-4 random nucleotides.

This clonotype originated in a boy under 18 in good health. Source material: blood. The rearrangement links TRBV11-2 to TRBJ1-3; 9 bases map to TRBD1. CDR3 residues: CASSFLGQGGNTIYF. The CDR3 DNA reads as TGTGCCAGCAGCTTTTTGGGACAGGGTGGAAACACCATATATTTT.